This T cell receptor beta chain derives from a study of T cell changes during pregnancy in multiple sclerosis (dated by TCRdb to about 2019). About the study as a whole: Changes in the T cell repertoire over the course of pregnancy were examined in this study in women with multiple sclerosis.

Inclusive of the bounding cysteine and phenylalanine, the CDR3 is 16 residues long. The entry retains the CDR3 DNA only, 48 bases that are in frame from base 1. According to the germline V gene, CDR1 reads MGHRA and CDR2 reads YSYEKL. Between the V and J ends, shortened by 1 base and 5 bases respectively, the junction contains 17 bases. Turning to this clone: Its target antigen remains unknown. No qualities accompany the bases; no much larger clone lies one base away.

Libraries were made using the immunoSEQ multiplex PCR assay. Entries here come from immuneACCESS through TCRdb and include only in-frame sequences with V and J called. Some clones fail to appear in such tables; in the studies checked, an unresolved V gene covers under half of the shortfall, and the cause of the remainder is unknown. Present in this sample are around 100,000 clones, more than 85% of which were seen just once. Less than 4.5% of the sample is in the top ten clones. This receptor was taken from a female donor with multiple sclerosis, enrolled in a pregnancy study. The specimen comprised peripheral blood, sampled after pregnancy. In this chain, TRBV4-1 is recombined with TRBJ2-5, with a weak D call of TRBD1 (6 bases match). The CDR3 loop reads CASSQGGQGMGETQYF. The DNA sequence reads TGCGCCAGCAGCCAAGGAGGTCAGGGGATGGGGGAGACCCAGTACTTC.